Presented here are 31 T cell receptor beta chains from one specimen sequenced in a study of T cell responses to AZD1222 COVID-19 vaccine. Here immunoSEQ multiplex PCR was the method, and the copy in TCRdb shows in-frame clones only, minus some. The sample has about 88,000 clones; about nine tenths are singletons. The sequencing here drew on peripheral blood, taken 28 days after the second AZD1222 dose. The receptors derive from an adult who received the AZD1222 COVID-19 vaccine.

The V call is TRBV27, the J call TRBJ1-5; 10 bases map to TRBD1. This CDR3 spans 14 amino acids. Losses at the gene ends were 1 base for V and 7 bases for J; bases not matched to a gene: 1. CDR1 and CDR2 (germline): MNHEY, SMNVEV (reference sequence). The CDR3 DNA is TGTGCCAGCAGTTTATGGACAGGGGGGCAGCCCCAGCATTTT. Protein sequence: CASSLWTGGQPQHF.

This rearrangement joins TRBV7-2 to TRBJ1-3; D is possibly TRBD1 (6 bases). Germline V gene lookup returns CDR1 SGHTA and CDR2 FQGNSA. The CDR3 has 17 amino acids. Deletions cut 1 base from V and 0 bases from J, with 13 bases between. In DNA, the CDR3 is TGTGCCAGCAGCTTAGGAGCGGGGGCCCTCTCTGGAAACACCATATATTTT. This sequence encodes CASSLGAGALSGNTIYF.

This chain connects TRBV5-1 to TRBJ2-3; D might be TRBD2 (6 bases). CDR3 size: 15 residues. The V gene lost 0 bases and the J gene lost 2 bases, with 10 bases spanning the gap. Germline V gene lookup returns CDR1 SGHRS and CDR2 YFSETQ. Written as DNA, the CDR3 is TGCGCCAGCAGCTTGGTGGGGGGAAACACAGATACGCAGTATTTT. This gives the protein CASSLVGGNTDTQYF.

In this sample, this clone turned up once. The chain uses TRBV19 and TRBJ2-5, with TRBD1 as a possible D gene (6 bases). V was pared by 7 bases and J by 0 bases, with 15 bases between. The CDR3 extends over 15 amino acids. Germline CDR1 is LNHDA and CDR2 is SQIVND (reference sequence). This CDR3 is CASNAGQGNQETQYF. The CDR3, as DNA: TGTGCCAGTAACGCCGGGCAGGGGAACCAAGAGACCCAGTACTTC.

The chain uses TRBV6-6 and TRBJ1-2; D unclear. Germline V lookup: CDR1 MNHNY, CDR2 SVGAGI (reference sequence). This CDR3 is built from 14 residues. The germline V and J ends were trimmed by 5 bases and 4 bases, with 14 bases remaining between them. The CDR3 is CASSQRTGVYGYTF. DNA for the CDR3: TGTGCCAGCAGTCAAAGGACCGGAGTCTATGGCTACACCTTC.

The V and J genes are TRBV28 and TRBJ1-1; D is perhaps TRBD1 (6 bases). The CDR3 is made up of 14 amino acids. The V and J ends lost 6 bases and 4 bases respectively, with 15 bases between them. In germline, CDR1 is MDHEN, CDR2 SYDVKM. The CDR3, as DNA: TGTGCCAGCAGAGTCAGGGGTGGAGGCACTGAAGCTTTCTTT. This encodes CASRVRGGGTEAFF.

The rearrangement joins TRBV28 to TRBJ1-3; no reliable D call. The CDR3 spans 15 residues. Trimming pared 2 bases from V and 2 bases from J, leaving 10 bases between. Germline V lookup: CDR1 MDHEN, CDR2 SYDVKM. The CDR3 sequence is CASSLGVWAGNTIYF. The CDR3 coding sequence is TGTGCCAGCAGTTTAGGGGTATGGGCTGGAAACACCATATATTTT.

The CDR3 protein is CASRLAASYEQYF. CDR3 DNA sequence: TGTGCCAGCAGACTAGCGGCTTCCTACGAGCAGTACTTC. J is TRBJ2-7 and V is TRBV5-5; TRBD2 matches 8 bases. V gave up 5 bases and J gave up 1 base; unmatched junction bases: 2. CDR1 SGHKS and CDR2 YYEKEE come from the germline V gene (reference sequence). The CDR3 consists of 13 residues.

The chain has TRBV30 and TRBJ2-7, with D unclear. Germline values: CDR1 GTSNPN, CDR2 SVGIG (reference sequence). The CDR3 is 14 amino acids. V was cut by 2 bases and J by 6 bases, with 17 bases left in between. The CDR3: CAWSTGSLLSEQYF. The CDR3 nucleotides read TGTGCCTGGAGTACCGGGTCCCTCCTTTCCGAGCAGTACTTC.

J is TRBJ1-3 and V is TRBV3-1 (or the pseudogene TRBV3-2), with D tentatively TRBD1 (5 bases). Between the trimmed V and J ends, which lost 3 bases and 3 bases, there was a span of 12 bases. The CDR3 contains 15 residues. Germline CDR1 reads LGHDT; CDR2 reads YNNKEL (reference sequence). The CDR3 DNA reads as TGTGCCAGCAGCCAGGGCAGGGCGTATGGAAACACCATATATTTT. Its protein product is CASSQGRAYGNTIYF.

The chain couples TRBV6-5 to TRBJ2-6, with TRBD1 matching over 7 bases. With V trimmed by 5 bases and J by 2 bases, 0 bases remained unmatched. This CDR3 has 14 residues. The germline V gene has CDR1 MNHEY and CDR2 SVGAGI. The CDR3 reads CASSTGAGANVLTF. CDR3 nucleotide sequence: TGTGCCAGCAGTACAGGGGCTGGGGCCAACGTCCTGACTTTC.

This sequence joins TRBV28 and TRBJ1-2, with D possibly TRBD1 on 5 matching bases. Trimming took off 7 bases at V and 4 bases at J, with 16 bases between the two ends. Germline loops: CDR1 MDHEN, CDR2 SYDVKM. The CDR3 is made up of 14 amino acids. The chain's CDR3 is CASTRGGSGYGYTF. The CDR3 bases are TGTGCCAGCACCCGGGGGGGGAGCGGCTATGGCTACACCTTC.

This chain joins TRBV5-1 and TRBJ1-1; the D is unclear. Germline V gene sequence: CDR1 SGHRS, CDR2 YFSETQ. The CDR3 sequence is 15 residues long. V lost 1 base to trimming and J lost 6 bases, with 16 bases between them. This CDR3 reads CASSLYMAANAEAFF. The CDR3 nucleotides read TGCGCCAGCAGCTTGTATATGGCTGCAAACGCTGAAGCTTTCTTT.

Worth noting for this clone: The junction and the germline gene differ at one end; a read error may be behind it. The genes are TRBV29-1 and TRBJ2-7; 8 positions match TRBD1. The V gene's germline CDR1 is SQVTM and CDR2 ANQGSEA. This CDR3 has 13 residues. CDR3 nucleotides: TGCAGCGTTCAAGAAACAGGGGGTACGGGGCAGTACTTC. Its protein is CSVQETGGTGQYF.

The genes are TRBV6-2 or TRBV6-3 and TRBJ2-1, with 8 bases aligning to TRBD1. The CDR3 consists of 15 residues. Germline values: CDR1 MNHEY, CDR2 SVGEGT. The V and J ends lost 6 bases and 9 bases, in that order; junction bases with no gene match: 13. CDR3 nucleotides: TGTGCCAGCAGCCCGACAGGGGTCAGTATGGGTGAGCAGTTCTTC. It translates to CASSPTGVSMGEQFF.

Only a few counts were recorded for this clone. The chain carries TRBV5-1 and TRBJ2-7; D call uncertain. This CDR3 spans 13 amino acids. CDR1 is SGHRS, CDR2 YFSETQ, per germline. With 1 base removed from V and 0 bases from J, the gap between germline ends came to 5 bases. CDR3 sequence (DNA): TGCGCCAGCAGCTTGTACCTCTCCTACGAGCAGTACTTC. Its protein product is CASSLYLSYEQYF.

A remark on this clone: The junction departs from germline at one end; a sequencing error may be responsible. The J gene is TRBJ2-3, the V gene TRBV7-7; 8 positions match TRBD2. Germline V gives CDR1 SSHAT, CDR2 FNYEAQ (reference sequence). The CDR3 totals 15 residues. The CDR3 region has the DNA TGTGCTAGCAGCCCGGGACTAGGAGGCACAGATACGCAGTATTTT. As protein: CASSPGLGGTDTQYF.

The chain carries TRBV27 and TRBJ2-1; no firm D call. Germline CDR1 is MNHEY and CDR2 is SMNVEV (reference sequence). The CDR3 length is 12 residues. V was shortened by 10 bases and J by 0 bases, with 7 bases between the two germline ends. CDR3 protein: CAILSSYNEQFF. The CDR3 DNA reads as TGTGCCATACTGAGCTCCTACAATGAGCAGTTCTTC.

This clone is a singleton in its sample. This sequence joins TRBV6-2 or TRBV6-3 and TRBJ2-4; D perhaps matches TRBD1 (6 bases). Germline CDR1 reads MNHEY; CDR2 reads SVGEGT. The ends were cut back, 4 bases at V and 8 bases at J, with 9 bases in the middle. The CDR3 has 12 residues. CDR3 nucleotides: TGTGCCAGCAGTTTACAGGGCTACATTCAGTACTTC. This gives the protein CASSLQGYIQYF.

This rearrangement joins TRBV3-1 (or the pseudogene TRBV3-2) to TRBJ2-7, with D possibly called TRBD1 or TRBD2 (5 bases each). CDR1 LGHDT and CDR2 YNNKEL come from the germline V gene (reference sequence). Trimming took 1 base from V and 6 from J, leaving 10 bases between them. There are 13 residues in the CDR3. This CDR3 is CASSQAGLTEQYF. The CDR3 coding sequence is TGTGCCAGCAGCCAAGCGGGGCTCACCGAGCAGTACTTC.

The chain couples TRBV5-6 to TRBJ2-3; D could derive from TRBD1 or TRBD2 (5 bases each). The V gene lost 0 bases and the J gene lost 9 bases, with 11 bases spanning the gap. This CDR3 spans 13 amino acids. CDR1 is SGHDT and CDR2 is YYEEEE in the germline V gene. CDR3 region: CASSLAQGTTQYF. The DNA for the CDR3 is TGTGCCAGCAGCTTGGCCCAAGGGACCACGCAGTATTTT. The full variable domain, completed using reference TRBV5-6 and TRBJ2-3, is DAGVTQSPTHLIKTRGQQVTLRCSPKSGHDTVSWYQQALGQGPQFIFQYYEEEERQRGNFPDRFSGHQFPNYSSELNVNALLLGDSALYLCASSLAQGTTQYFGPGTRLTVL.

The chain employs TRBV2 and TRBJ1-5; 7 bases fit TRBD1. With 5 bases clipped from V and 2 bases from J, the junction kept 3 bases outside the gene matches. The CDR3 runs 14 residues. The germline V gene has CDR1 SNHLY and CDR2 FYNNEI. CDR3 in amino acids: CASSPGQRNQPQHF. The CDR3 nucleotides read TGTGCCAGCAGTCCGGGACAGCGCAATCAGCCCCAGCATTTT.

This chain joins TRBV29-1 and TRBJ1-1; D perhaps matches TRBD1 (5 bases). The CDR3 is 13 amino acids. V was shortened by 1 base and J by 0 bases, with 6 bases between the two germline ends. CDR1 is SQVTM, CDR2 ANQGSEA, per germline. The CDR3 here is CSVEGGLNTEAFF. In DNA form, the CDR3 reads TGCAGCGTTGAAGGGGGGTTGAACACTGAAGCTTTCTTT.

V usage is TRBV29-1 and J usage is TRBJ2-2, with D perhaps matching TRBD1 (6 bases). V was clipped by 4 bases and J by 7 bases, with 13 bases between them. The CDR3 contains 13 residues. CDR1 and CDR2 from the germline V gene are SQVTM and ANQGSEA. In DNA form, the CDR3 reads TGCAGCGTTGGGCAGGGGAGTTTCGGGGAGCTGTTTTTT. Protein product: CSVGQGSFGELFF.

This chain connects TRBV9 to TRBJ2-5, with TRBD2 identical over 8 bases. J was trimmed by 2 bases and V by 0 bases; bases with no gene match: 6. CDR1 and CDR2 from the germline V gene are SGDLS and YYNGEE. This CDR3 is built from 16 residues. Here the CDR3 DNA reads TGTGCCAGCAGCGTAGTCGAGCGGGGGCGTCAAGAGACCCAGTACTTC. It specifies CASSVVERGRQETQYF.

This clone was counted once. This chain connects TRBV7-3 to TRBJ2-5, with D unresolved. Trimming removed 2 bases at V and 7 bases at J, with 8 bases between. The CDR3 contains 12 residues. In germline, CDR1 is SGHTA, CDR2 FQGTGA. This chain's CDR3 is CASSLDSVTQYF. CDR3 bases: TGTGCCAGCAGCTTAGACTCTGTGACCCAGTACTTC.

The chain recombines TRBV2 with TRBJ1-5; D unclear. The V gene's germline CDR1 is SNHLY and CDR2 FYNNEI. This CDR3 region has 11 residues. The V and J ends lost 2 bases and 8 bases respectively, with 4 bases between them. CDR3 sequence reads: CASSEREPQHF. DNA of the CDR3: TGTGCCAGCAGTGAAAGGGAGCCCCAGCATTTT.

The J gene is TRBJ1-3, the V gene TRBV28, with D unclear. The V gene lost 5 bases and the J gene lost 0 bases, with 14 bases spanning the gap. CDR3 length: 16 residues. Germline V gene sequence: CDR1 MDHEN, CDR2 SYDVKM. In nucleotides, the CDR3 is TGTGCCAGCAGTGGCGGGAACCCTTACTCTGGAAACACCATATATTTT. Translated: CASSGGNPYSGNTIYF.

The chain recombines TRBV6-6 with TRBJ1-5; D is unresolved. This CDR3 spans 15 amino acids. CDR1 MNHNY and CDR2 SVGAGI come from the germline V gene (reference sequence). Trimming pared 5 bases from V and 5 bases from J, leaving 16 bases between. DNA of the CDR3: TGTGCCAGCAGTGATCGATCAGGAAGACATCAGCCCCAGCATTTT. It specifies CASSDRSGRHQPQHF.

This chain connects TRBV3-1 (or the pseudogene TRBV3-2) to TRBJ2-1; tentatively, D is TRBD2 (5 bases). V was pared by 4 bases and J by 15 bases, with 19 bases between. This CDR3 contains 13 residues. The germline gives CDR1 LGHDT, CDR2 YNNKEL (reference sequence). The CDR3 here is CASSPRTSYYRFF. CDR3 nucleotide sequence: TGTGCCAGCAGCCCCAGAACTAGTTATTATCGGTTCTTC.

This chain links TRBV5-5 with TRBJ2-7; D call uncertain. CDR3 length: 13 residues. V shed 0 bases and J shed 3 bases, with 7 bases lying between them. Germline values: CDR1 SGHKS, CDR2 YYEKEE (reference sequence). Here the CDR3 reads CASSLAPGYEQYF. As DNA, the CDR3 is TGTGCCAGCAGCTTGGCTCCAGGCTACGAGCAGTACTTC. Full variable domain (rest looked up from reference TRBV5-5 and TRBJ2-7): DAGVTQSPTHLIKTRGQQVTLRCSPISGHKSVSWYQQVLGQGPQFIFQYYEKEERGRGNFPDRFSARQFPNYSSELNVNALLLGDSALYLCASSLAPGYEQYFGPGTRLTVT.